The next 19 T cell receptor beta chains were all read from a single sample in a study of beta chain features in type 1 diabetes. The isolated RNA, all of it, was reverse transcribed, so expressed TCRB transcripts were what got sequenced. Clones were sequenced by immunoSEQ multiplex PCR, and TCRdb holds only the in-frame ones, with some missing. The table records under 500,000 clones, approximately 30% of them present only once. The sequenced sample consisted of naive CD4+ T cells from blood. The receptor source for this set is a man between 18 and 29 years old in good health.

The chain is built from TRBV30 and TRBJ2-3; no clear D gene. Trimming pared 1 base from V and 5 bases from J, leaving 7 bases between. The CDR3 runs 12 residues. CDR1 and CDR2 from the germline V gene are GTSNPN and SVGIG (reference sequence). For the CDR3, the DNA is TGTGCCTGGAGTGCCCGCAAAGATACGCAGTATTTT. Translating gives CAWSARKDTQYF.

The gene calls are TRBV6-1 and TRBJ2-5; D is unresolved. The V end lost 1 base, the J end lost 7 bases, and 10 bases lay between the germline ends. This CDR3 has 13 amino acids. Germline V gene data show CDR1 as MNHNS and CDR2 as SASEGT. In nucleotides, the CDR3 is TGTGCCAGCAGTGAAGGGCACCGATCGACCCAGTACTTC. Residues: CASSEGHRSTQYF.

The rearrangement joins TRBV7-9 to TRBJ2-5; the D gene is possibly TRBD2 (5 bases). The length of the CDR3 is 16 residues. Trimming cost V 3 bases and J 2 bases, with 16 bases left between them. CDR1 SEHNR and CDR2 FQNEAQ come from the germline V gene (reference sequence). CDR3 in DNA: TGTGCCAGCAGCTTGTTGCTCGGACTCCGACAAGAGACCCAGTACTTC. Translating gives CASSLLLGLRQETQYF.

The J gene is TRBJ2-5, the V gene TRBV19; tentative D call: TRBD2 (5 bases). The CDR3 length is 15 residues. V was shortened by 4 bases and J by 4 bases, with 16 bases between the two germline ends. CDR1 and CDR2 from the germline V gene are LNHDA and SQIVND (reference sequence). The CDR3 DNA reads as TGTGCCAGTAGTACCCGACTACTGACCGCAGAGACCCAGTACTTC. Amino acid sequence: CASSTRLLTAETQYF.

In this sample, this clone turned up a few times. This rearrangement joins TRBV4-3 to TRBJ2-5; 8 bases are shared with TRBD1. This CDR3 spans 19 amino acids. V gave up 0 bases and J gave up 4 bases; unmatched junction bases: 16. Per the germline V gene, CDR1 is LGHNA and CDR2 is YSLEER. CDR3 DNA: TGCGCCAGCAGCCAAGAGTACAGGGGGTCTCTTCGGGGTCGAGAGACCCAGTACTTC. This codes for CASSQEYRGSLRGRETQYF.

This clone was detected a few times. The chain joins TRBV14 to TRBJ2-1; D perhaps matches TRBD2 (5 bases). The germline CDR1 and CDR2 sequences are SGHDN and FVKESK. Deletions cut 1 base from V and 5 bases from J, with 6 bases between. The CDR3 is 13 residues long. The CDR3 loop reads CASSQGGNNEQFF. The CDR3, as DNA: TGTGCCAGCAGCCAAGGAGGGAACAATGAGCAGTTCTTC.

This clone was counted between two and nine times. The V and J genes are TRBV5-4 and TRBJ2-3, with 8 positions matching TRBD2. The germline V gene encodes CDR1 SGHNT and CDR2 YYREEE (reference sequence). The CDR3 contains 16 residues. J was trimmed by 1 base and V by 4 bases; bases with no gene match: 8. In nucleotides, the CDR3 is TGTGCCAGCAGCGATCTCGTAGCGGGGCGCACAGATACGCAGTATTTT. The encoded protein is CASSDLVAGRTDTQYF. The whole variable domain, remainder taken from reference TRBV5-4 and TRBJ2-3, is ETGVTQSPTHLIKTRGQQVTLRCSSQSGHNTVSWYQQALGQGPQFIFQYYREEENGRGNFPPRFSGLQFPNYSSELNVNALELDDSALYLCASSDLVAGRTDTQYFGPGTRLTVL.

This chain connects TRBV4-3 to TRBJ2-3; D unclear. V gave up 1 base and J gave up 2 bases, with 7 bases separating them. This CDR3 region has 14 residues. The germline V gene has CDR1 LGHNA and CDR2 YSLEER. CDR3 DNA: TGCGCCAGCAGCCAAGGGAGCTTCACAGATACGCAGTATTTT. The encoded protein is CASSQGSFTDTQYF.

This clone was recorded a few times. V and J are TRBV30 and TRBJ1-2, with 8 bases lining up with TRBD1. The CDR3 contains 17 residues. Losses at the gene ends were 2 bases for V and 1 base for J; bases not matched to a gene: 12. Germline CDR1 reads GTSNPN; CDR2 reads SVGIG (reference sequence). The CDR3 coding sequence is TGTGCCTGGAGTAGACCGACAGGGGACCTGATTAACTATGGCTACACCTTC. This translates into CAWSRPTGDLINYGYTF.

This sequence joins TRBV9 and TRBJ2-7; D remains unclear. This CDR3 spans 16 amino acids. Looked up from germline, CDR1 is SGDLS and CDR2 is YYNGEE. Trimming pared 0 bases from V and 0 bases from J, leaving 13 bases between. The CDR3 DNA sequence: TGTGCCAGCAGCGTAGGACCAGCGATCCTCTCCTACGAGCAGTACTTC. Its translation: CASSVGPAILSYEQYF.

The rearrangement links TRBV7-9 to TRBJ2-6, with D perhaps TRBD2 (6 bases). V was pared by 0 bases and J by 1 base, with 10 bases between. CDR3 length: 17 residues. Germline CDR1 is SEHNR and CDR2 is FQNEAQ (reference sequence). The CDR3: CASSLAGGTSGANVLTF. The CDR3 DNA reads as TGTGCCAGCAGCTTAGCTGGAGGGACTTCTGGGGCCAACGTCCTGACTTTC.

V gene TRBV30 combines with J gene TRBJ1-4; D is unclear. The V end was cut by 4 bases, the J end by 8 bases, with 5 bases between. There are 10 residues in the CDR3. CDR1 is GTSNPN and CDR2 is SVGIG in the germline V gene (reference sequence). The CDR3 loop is CAWKREKLFF. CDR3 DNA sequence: TGTGCCTGGAAGCGGGAAAAACTGTTTTTT.

CDR3 sequence: CASSLEGLAAYEQYF. DNA for the CDR3: TGCGCCAGCAGCTTGGAAGGACTAGCCGCGTACGAGCAGTACTTC. V usage is TRBV5-1 and J usage is TRBJ2-7, with 8 bases fitting TRBD2. This CDR3 contains 15 residues. Losses at the gene ends were 0 bases for V and 4 bases for J; bases not matched to a gene: 6. Germline V gene sequence: CDR1 SGHRS, CDR2 YFSETQ.

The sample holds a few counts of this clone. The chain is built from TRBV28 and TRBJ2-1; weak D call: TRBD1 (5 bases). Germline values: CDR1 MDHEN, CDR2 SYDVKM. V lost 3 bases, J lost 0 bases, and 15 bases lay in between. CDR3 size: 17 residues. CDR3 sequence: CASSFQGSIGSYNEQFF. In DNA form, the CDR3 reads TGTGCCAGCAGTTTTCAGGGCTCCATCGGCTCCTACAATGAGCAGTTCTTC.

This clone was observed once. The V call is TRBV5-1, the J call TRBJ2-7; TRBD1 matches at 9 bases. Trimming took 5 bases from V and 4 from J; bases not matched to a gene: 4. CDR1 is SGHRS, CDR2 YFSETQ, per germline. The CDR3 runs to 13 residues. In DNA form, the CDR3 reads TGCGCCAGCAGACCGACAGGGGGATACGAGCAGTACTTC. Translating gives CASRPTGGYEQYF.

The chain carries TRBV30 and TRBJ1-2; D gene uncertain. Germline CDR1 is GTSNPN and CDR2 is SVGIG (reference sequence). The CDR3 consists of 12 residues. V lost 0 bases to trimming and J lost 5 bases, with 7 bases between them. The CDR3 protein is CAWSVQFYGYTF. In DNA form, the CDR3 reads TGTGCCTGGAGTGTACAGTTTTATGGCTACACCTTC.

The CDR3 nucleotides are TGTGCCAGCTCACCGCTTCCGGACACTGAAGCTTTCTTT. Protein sequence: CASSPLPDTEAFF. This chain connects TRBV18 to TRBJ1-1; D gene ambiguous. Trimming stripped 3 bases from V and 3 bases from J, with 8 bases between. CDR3 size: 13 residues. The germline CDR1 and CDR2 sequences are KGHSH and LQKENI.

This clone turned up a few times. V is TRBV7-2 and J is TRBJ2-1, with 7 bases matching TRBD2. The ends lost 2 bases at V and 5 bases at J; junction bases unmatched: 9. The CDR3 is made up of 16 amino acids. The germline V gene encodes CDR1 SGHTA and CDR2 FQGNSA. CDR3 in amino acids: CASSLTVAGWNNEQFF. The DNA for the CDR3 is TGTGCCAGCAGCTTAACGGTAGCGGGTTGGAACAATGAGCAGTTCTTC.

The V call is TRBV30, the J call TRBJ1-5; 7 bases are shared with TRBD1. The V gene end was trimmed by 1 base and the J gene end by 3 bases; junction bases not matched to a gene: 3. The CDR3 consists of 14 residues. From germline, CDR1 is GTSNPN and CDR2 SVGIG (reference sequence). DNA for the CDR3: TGTGCCTGGAGTGCGGGACAGCCCAATCAGCCCCAGCATTTT. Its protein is CAWSAGQPNQPQHF.